These 8 T cell receptor beta chains were sequenced from one sample in a study of cytomegalovirus exposure and HLA in healthy donors. PCR was performed using 60 Vbeta and 13 Jbeta primers. Clones were read by immunoSEQ multiplex PCR, and TCRdb kept only the in-frame ones, dropping some. The repertoire includes 100,000 to 150,000 clones, about 78% of them detected once, and 1.2% sits in the top ten. Sample: PBMCs. These receptors were collected from a female donor in good health and CMV-seronegative.

This clone occurred a few times. The chain is built from TRBV5-1 and TRBJ2-4; 7 bases map to TRBD2. The CDR3 spans 23 residues. V shed 3 bases, J shed 0 bases, and the junction held 27 bases outside the gene matches. Germline V gene data show CDR1 as SGHRS and CDR2 as YFSETQ. The CDR3 sequence: CASSSPMRRWAGVPLLAKNIQYF. The CDR3, as DNA: TGCGCCAGCAGCTCCCCAATGCGGAGGTGGGCGGGGGTTCCTCTACTAGCCAAAAACATTCAGTACTTC.

V is TRBV4-1 and J is TRBJ1-1; D may be TRBD1 (6 bases). V lost 1 base and J lost 0, with 9 bases in between. This CDR3 comprises 15 residues. Germline CDR1 is MGHRA and CDR2 is YSYEKL. CDR3 nucleotides: TGCGCCAGCAGCCAAGTACAGGGAATGAACACTGAAGCTTTCTTT. Amino acids: CASSQVQGMNTEAFF.

The gene calls are TRBV7-8 and TRBJ2-1; 9 nucleotides agree with TRBD2. V lost 2 bases to trimming and J lost 8 bases; unmatched junction nucleotides: 10. The CDR3 is 16 residues long. Looked up from germline, CDR1 is SGHVS and CDR2 is FQNEAQ. The CDR3 spells CASSLSGRGGIYEQFF. In nucleotides, the CDR3 is TGTGCCAGCAGCTTAAGTGGGCGGGGGGGTATTTATGAGCAGTTCTTC.

DNA for the CDR3: TGTGCCAGCAGTTTTTCCACCGGCCTCGGAGGGACTGAAGCTTTCTTT. Encoded protein: CASSFSTGLGGTEAFF. The V call is TRBV27, the J call TRBJ1-1; unclear D gene. Trimming shortened V by 3 bases and J by 5 bases, and 19 bases separated the two germline ends. This CDR3 has 16 amino acids. Germline-derived CDR1 and CDR2 are MNHEY and SMNVEV (reference sequence).

This sequence joins TRBV2 and TRBJ2-5; possibly TRBD1 for D (6 bases). Trimming shortened V by 6 bases and J by 3 bases, and 14 bases separated the two germline ends. CDR3 length: 14 residues. Germline CDR1 SNHLY, CDR2 FYNNEI. The CDR3 sequence is CASRADSPKETQYF. The CDR3 DNA sequence: TGTGCCAGCAGGGCGGACAGCCCGAAAGAGACCCAGTACTTC. The complete variable domain, with remaining parts taken from reference TRBV2 and TRBJ2-5, reads EPEVTQTPSHQVTQMGQEVILRCVPISNHLYFYWYRQILGQKVEFLVSFYNNEISEKSEIFDDQFSVERPDGSNFTLKIRSTKLEDSAMYFCASRADSPKETQYFGPGTRLLVL.

This clone appeared once. This sequence joins TRBV13 and TRBJ2-7; TRBD1 matches 8 bases. This CDR3 has 13 residues. Germline-derived CDR1 and CDR2 are PRHDT and FYEKMQ (reference sequence). Trimming removed 6 bases from V and 5 bases from J; junction bases left unmatched: 6. The CDR3 region has the DNA TGTGCCAGCAGACGCCCGGACAGGGACGAGCAGTACTTC. Amino acids: CASRRPDRDEQYF. Full variable domain (missing parts from reference TRBV13 and TRBJ2-7): AAGVIQSPRHLIKEKRETATLKCYPIPRHDTVYWYQQGPGQDPQFLISFYEKMQSDKGSIPDRFSAQQFSDYHSELNMSSLELGDSALYFCASRRPDRDEQYFGPGTRLTVT.

V and J are TRBV18 and TRBJ2-7; TRBD1 matches at 7 bases. After removal of 4 bases from V and 1 base from J, the junction contained 7 bases not matched to a gene. Germline V CDR1 and CDR2: KGHSH, LQKENI. CDR3 length: 15 residues. CDR3 protein: CASSQYRDSSYEQYF. The CDR3 bases are TGTGCCAGCTCACAATACCGGGACAGTTCCTACGAGCAGTACTTC.

This chain links TRBV7-9 with TRBJ2-1; D remains ambiguous. The CDR3 spans 14 residues. Trimming pared 2 bases from V and 3 bases from J, leaving 8 bases between. The germline V gene encodes CDR1 SEHNR and CDR2 FQNEAQ (reference sequence). The CDR3 bases are TGTGCCAGCAGCTTAACTTCGCTCTACAATGAGCAGTTCTTC. It encodes CASSLTSLYNEQFF.